This TCR beta chain originates from a study of blood T cell repertoires in COVID-19. On the study more broadly: Sources were T cells, B-cell-depleted T cells, or PBMCs; the material itself was cDNA or gDNA.

Germline V gene data show CDR1 as SGHNT and CDR2 as YYREEE (reference sequence). V shed 1 base and J shed 1 base, with 11 bases lying between them. The CDR3 has 15 amino acids. Here immunoSEQ multiplex PCR was the method, and the copy in TCRdb shows in-frame clones only, minus some. The sample lists more than 25,000 clones, 70% to 90% occurring once. The clonotype comes from a human donor in a cohort sampled during active COVID-19. The rearrangement joins TRBV5-4 to TRBJ1-1, with D uncertain. Sample: peripheral blood. The CDR3 DNA follows: TGTGCCAGCAGCTTGTATAGGCGGGCGAACACTGAAGCTTTCTTT. Its translation is CASSLYRRANTEAFF.